This TCR beta chain came from a study of patients and donors after allogeneic stem cell transplantation. V lost 5 bases, J lost 4 bases, and 11 bases lay in between. From germline, CDR1 is KGHDR and CDR2 SFDVKD. This CDR3 is built from 14 residues. TCRdb fed the RT-PCR reads into MiXCR, producing one record per CDR3 protein. The repertoire has about a million distinct CDR3 sequences, roughly 18% of them found once; the top ten carry around 6%. This receptor was identified in a human donor who was either an allogeneic HSCT recipient or a stem cell or donor lymphocyte infusion donor (not recorded which). It is not recorded whose cells these are; they may come from a transplant donor. The chain carries TRBV24-1 and TRBJ2-1; D uncertain. Sequencing input: blood, either unsorted or a sorted T cell fraction (not recorded which). CDR3 sequence (DNA): TGTGCCACCAGTGCCCAGGACCATTACAATGAGCAGTTCTTC. Translation: CATSAQDHYNEQFF.